This TCR beta chain was obtained from a study of blood T cell repertoires in COVID-19. The germline CDR1 and CDR2 sequences are ENHRY and SYGVKD. V dropped 7 bases and J dropped 5 bases, with 9 bases sitting between them. This CDR3 contains 13 residues. TCRdb's table, derived via immunoSEQ multiplex PCR, lists solely in-frame clones and lacks some. The sample carries approximately 460,000 clones, about 91% recorded once. This TCR derives from a man aged 18 to 29 with COVID-19, enrolled during active disease. Sequencing was done on a sample of peripheral blood. The chain joins TRBV10-3 to TRBJ1-6, with D hard to call. CDR3 coding DNA: TGTGCCATCAACCGCGGGGATAATTCACCCCTCCACTTT. Its translation: CAINRGDNSPLHF.